Each of the 10 T cell receptor beta chains below was sequenced from the same sample in a study of T cell responses to AZD1222 COVID-19 vaccine. Repertoires were generated with immunoSEQ multiplex PCR, while TCRdb's copy carries only in-frame clones and drops some. The data show 98,000 or so clones, more than 70% seen once. Source: peripheral blood, taken on day 0 of AZD1222 vaccination. The receptors here all came from an adult in good health.

J is TRBJ2-7 and V is TRBV5-1; D not resolved. The CDR3 covers 12 residues. Germline values: CDR1 SGHRS, CDR2 YFSETQ. V lost 0 bases to trimming and J lost 4 bases, with 5 bases between them. The CDR3 spells CASSLVGYEQYF. DNA of the CDR3: TGCGCCAGCAGCTTGGTTGGGTACGAGCAGTACTTC.

The V call is TRBV25-1, the J call TRBJ2-5; 10 bases are a match to TRBD2. Trimming took 8 bases from V and 3 from J; bases not matched to a gene: 15. The CDR3 has 17 amino acids. Germline V CDR1 and CDR2: MGHDK, SYGVNS. The CDR3 loop reads CASSPGASGGLEETQYF. The CDR3, as DNA: TGTGCCAGCTCGCCAGGGGCTAGCGGGGGTCTAGAAGAGACCCAGTACTTC. The full variable domain, rest sourced from reference TRBV25-1 and TRBJ2-5, is EADIYQTPRYLVIGTGKKITLECSQTMGHDKMYWYQQDPGMELHLIHYSYGVNSTEKGDLSSESTVSRIRTEHFPLTLESARPSHTSQYLCASSPGASGGLEETQYFGPGTRLLVL.

The V gene is TRBV6-5, the J gene TRBJ1-6; 7 bases are a match to TRBD1. Looked up from germline, CDR1 is MNHEY and CDR2 is SVGAGI. CDR3 size: 15 residues. The V segment lost 2 bases and the J segment 14 bases; nucleotides outside the gene matches: 12. CDR3 region: CASSYAGQRFDTLHF. As DNA, the CDR3 is TGTGCCAGCAGTTACGCGGGACAGAGGTTCGATACCCTCCACTTT.

This clone appeared a single time. The chain has TRBV12-3 or TRBV12-4 and TRBJ2-3; D remains ambiguous. V was pared by 7 bases and J by 5 bases, with 7 bases between. There are 11 residues in the CDR3. DNA of the CDR3: TGTGCCAGCAAATCCCGAGATACGCAGTATTTT. This sequence encodes CASKSRDTQYF.

The chain joins TRBV28 to TRBJ2-2; 9 bases fit TRBD2. The CDR3 is made up of 16 amino acids. The junction had 8 bases not matched to a gene; V was cut back by 6 bases and J by 3 bases. The germline V gene has CDR1 MDHEN and CDR2 SYDVKM. The CDR3 loop is CASSQQRGAYTGELFF. CDR3 sequence (DNA): TGTGCCAGCAGCCAACAGCGGGGGGCATACACCGGGGAGCTGTTTTTT.

J is TRBJ2-3 and V is TRBV9; D gene uncertain. V lost 2 bases and J lost 12, with 16 bases in between. The germline CDR1 and CDR2 sequences are SGDLS and YYNGEE. CDR3 size: 13 residues. The CDR3 coding sequence is TGTGCCAGCAGCGTCGGCCCGTTGTTTTCTCAGTATTTT. As protein: CASSVGPLFSQYF.

V and J are TRBV7-2 and TRBJ2-7, with 8 bases identical to TRBD2. The CDR3 runs to 16 residues. CDR1 SGHTA and CDR2 FQGNSA come from the germline V gene. V was clipped by 2 bases and J by 8 bases; unmatched bases: 14. The CDR3 sequence is CASSLTPDWRGVQQYF. CDR3 DNA sequence: TGTGCCAGCAGCTTAACTCCGGACTGGCGGGGGGTCCAGCAGTACTTC.

V is TRBV6-5 and J is TRBJ1-1; 7 bases map to TRBD1. Looked up from germline, CDR1 is MNHEY and CDR2 is SVGAGI. The CDR3 loop spans 15 amino acids. Losses at the gene ends were 6 bases for V and 1 base for J; bases not matched to a gene: 8. The CDR3 reads CASSSRYRGNTEAFF. The CDR3 coding sequence is TGTGCCAGCAGCTCCCGGTACAGGGGGAACACTGAAGCTTTCTTT.

CDR3 nucleotide sequence: TGCGCCAGCAATTTAAACGACGGACTCTACGAGCAGTACTTC. Translating gives CASNLNDGLYEQYF. The J gene is TRBJ2-7, the V gene TRBV5-1; D may be TRBD2 (5 bases). V dropped 6 bases and J dropped 3 bases, with 16 bases sitting between them. Germline CDR1 and CDR2: SGHRS and YFSETQ. This CDR3 contains 14 residues.

V gene TRBV6-5 combines with J gene TRBJ1-2, with 7 bases lining up with TRBD1. V gave up 4 bases and J gave up 0 bases; unmatched junction bases: 8. Germline CDR1 is MNHEY and CDR2 is SVGAGI. The CDR3 consists of 16 residues. The CDR3: CASSSWGTDTNYGYTF. As DNA, the CDR3 is TGTGCCAGCAGTTCATGGGGGACAGACACTAACTATGGCTACACCTTC.